This T cell receptor (beta chain) was documented in a study of technical replicates of blood from a handful of donors. The germline V gene has CDR1 LNHDA and CDR2 SQIVND (reference sequence). Deletions cut 5 bases from V and 2 bases from J, with 7 bases between. The CDR3 consists of 13 residues. Sequencing was performed with immunoSEQ multiplex PCR; in TCRdb, only in-frame clones are kept and a portion is missing. The sample holds more than 90,000 clones, approximately 96% seen once. Specimen: T cells isolated from PBMCs. The clonotype comes from a human donor in good health. V gene TRBV19 combines with J gene TRBJ1-5; unclear D gene. The CDR3 reads CASSRRGNQPQHF. The CDR3 DNA follows: TGTGCCAGTAGTCGACGGGGCAATCAGCCCCAGCATTTT.